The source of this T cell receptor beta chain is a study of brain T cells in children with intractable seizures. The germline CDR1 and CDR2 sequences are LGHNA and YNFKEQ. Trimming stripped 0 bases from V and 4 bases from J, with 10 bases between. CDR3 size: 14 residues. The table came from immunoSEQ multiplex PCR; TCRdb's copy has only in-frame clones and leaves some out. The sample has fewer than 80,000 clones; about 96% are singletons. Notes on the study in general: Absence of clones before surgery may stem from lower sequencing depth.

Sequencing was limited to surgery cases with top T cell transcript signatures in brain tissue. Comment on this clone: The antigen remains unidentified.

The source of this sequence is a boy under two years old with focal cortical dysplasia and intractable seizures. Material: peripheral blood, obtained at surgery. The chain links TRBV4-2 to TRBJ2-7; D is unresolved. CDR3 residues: CASSQDVRLYEQYF. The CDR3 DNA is TGTGCCAGCAGCCAAGATGTCAGGCTTTACGAGCAGTACTTC.